Presented here are 32 T cell receptor beta chains from one specimen sequenced in a study of T cell responses to AZD1222 COVID-19 vaccine. Repertoires were generated with immunoSEQ multiplex PCR, while TCRdb's copy carries only in-frame clones and drops some. The table has 90,000 to 100,000 clones, 70% to 90% seen once. The input for sequencing was peripheral blood, taken on day 0 of AZD1222 vaccination. The origin of the receptors is an adult in good health.

The V and J genes are TRBV7-3 and TRBJ1-1; D uncertain. Trimming shortened V by 0 bases and J by 0 bases, and 11 bases separated the two germline ends. Germline V gene data show CDR1 as SGHTA and CDR2 as FQGTGA. There are 16 residues in the CDR3. CDR3 DNA: TGTGCCAGCAGCTTAACCCCGACGGCGATGAACACTGAAGCTTTCTTT. Residues: CASSLTPTAMNTEAFF. Combining the CDR3 with reference TRBV7-3 and TRBJ1-1 gives the whole variable domain GAGVSQTPSNKVTEKGKYVELRCDPISGHTALYWYRQSLGQGPEFLIYFQGTGAADDSGLPNDRFFAVRPEGSVSTLKIQRTERGDSAVYLCASSLTPTAMNTEAFFGQGTRLTVV.

J is TRBJ1-1 and V is TRBV6-5; D ambiguous. Germline loops: CDR1 MNHEY, CDR2 SVGAGI. V lost 2 bases, J lost 0 bases, and 10 bases lay in between. The CDR3 extends over 15 amino acids. CDR3: CASSYEGRLNTEAFF. CDR3 sequence (DNA): TGTGCCAGCAGTTACGAGGGTCGATTGAACACTGAAGCTTTCTTT.

The chain links TRBV5-1 to TRBJ1-1; 7 bases are a match to TRBD1. CDR3 length: 14 residues. CDR1 is SGHRS and CDR2 is YFSETQ in the germline V gene. V shed 1 base, J shed 1 base, and the junction held 1 base outside the gene matches. Written as DNA, the CDR3 is TGCGCCAGCAGCTTGACAGGGGCGAACACTGAAGCTTTCTTT. It translates to CASSLTGANTEAFF.

The rearrangement links TRBV7-2 to TRBJ2-2; D might be TRBD2 (6 bases). V lost 4 bases and J 6 bases, leaving 15 bases between the germline ends. The CDR3 has 15 amino acids. Germline V gene data show CDR1 as SGHTA and CDR2 as FQGNSA. This CDR3 is CASSWETRGPGELFF. CDR3 DNA sequence: TGTGCCAGCAGCTGGGAGACTAGGGGCCCCGGGGAGCTGTTTTTT.

This chain joins TRBV4-3 and TRBJ1-3, with D tentatively TRBD1 (6 bases). The V and J ends lost 5 bases and 3 bases respectively, with 8 bases between them. CDR1 is LGHNA, CDR2 YSLEER, per germline. The CDR3 is 13 amino acids. The CDR3 DNA sequence: TGCGCCAGCAGCTCGACAGGTGGAAACACCATATATTTT. It is translated as CASSSTGGNTIYF.

J is TRBJ1-1 and V is TRBV5-4; 9 bases align to TRBD1. Germline assignment: CDR1 SGHNT and CDR2 YYREEE (reference sequence). The CDR3 consists of 15 residues. Trimming removed 1 base from V and 6 bases from J; junction bases left unmatched: 7. CDR3 in amino acids: CASSLTDRGLSEAFF. For the CDR3, the DNA is TGTGCCAGCAGCTTGACGGACAGGGGTTTATCTGAAGCTTTCTTT.

CDR3 bases: TGTGCCAGCAGCTTGTACGCGGGAGGGGGGTACGAGCAGTACGTC. Amino acid sequence: CASSLYAGGGYEQYV. This chain joins TRBV5-1 and TRBJ2-7; 9 bases map to TRBD2. The CDR3 sequence is 15 residues long. Germline lookup yields CDR1 SGHRS and CDR2 YFSETQ.

This rearrangement joins TRBV4-2 to TRBJ2-1, with D perhaps TRBD2 (6 bases). Germline CDR1 reads LGHNA; CDR2 reads YNFKEQ. Trimming left V 8 bases short and J 2 bases short, with 10 bases between. There are 13 residues in the CDR3. CDR3 in DNA: TGTGCCAGCTACGGCGGGGCCTACAATGAGCAGTTCTTC. It codes for CASYGGAYNEQFF.

The chain recombines TRBV6-5 with TRBJ2-1; weak D call: TRBD1 (6 bases). The CDR3 is 15 residues long. The germline V and J ends were trimmed by 7 bases and 4 bases, with 17 bases remaining between them. Germline values: CDR1 MNHEY, CDR2 SVGAGI. CDR3 DNA: TGTGCCAGCAACCCAGGACAGAACTTATACAATGAGCAGTTCTTC. Its translation is CASNPGQNLYNEQFF.

The DNA of the CDR3 is TGCGCCAGCAGCCAAGCAGGGGGCTTCTACAATGAGCAGTTCTTC. Translation: CASSQAGGFYNEQFF. V gene TRBV4-3 combines with J gene TRBJ2-1, with TRBD1 identical over 8 bases. Germline CDR1 LGHNA, CDR2 YSLEER. CDR3 length equals 15 residues. J was trimmed by 3 bases and V by 1 base; bases with no gene match: 2.

The CDR3 nucleotides are TGTGCCAGCAGCGGCCGGGACGCCTCAGGCAATCAGCCCCAGCATTTT. The encoded protein is CASSGRDASGNQPQHF. This chain uses TRBV5-6 with TRBJ1-5; maybe TRBD1 (5 bases). V lost 4 bases and J 2 bases, leaving 16 bases between the germline ends. CDR3 length: 16 residues. Per germline, CDR1 SGHDT and CDR2 YYEEEE.

The chain is built from TRBV10-1 and TRBJ1-1, with D hard to call. This CDR3 is 15 amino acids long. The V end lost 9 bases, the J end lost 1 base, and 18 bases lay between the germline ends. CDR1 and CDR2 from the germline V gene are WNHNN and SYGVQD (reference sequence). The CDR3 loop reads CARTRGLQTNTEAFF. For the CDR3, the DNA is TGCGCCAGAACGAGAGGTCTTCAAACGAACACTGAAGCTTTCTTT.

The rearrangement joins TRBV19 to TRBJ1-3; D not certain. The ends were cut back, 3 bases at V and 3 bases at J, with 12 bases in the middle. There are 15 residues in the CDR3. Germline values: CDR1 LNHDA, CDR2 SQIVND (reference sequence). The CDR3: CASSITALLGNTIYF. DNA of the CDR3: TGTGCCAGTAGTATCACTGCTCTACTTGGAAACACCATATATTTT. Drawing the rest from reference TRBV19 and TRBJ1-3, the complete variable domain is DGGITQSPKYLFRKEGQNVTLSCEQNLNHDAMYWYRQDPGQGLRLIYYSQIVNDFQKGDIAEGYSVSREKKESFPLTVTSAQKNPTAFYLCASSITALLGNTIYFGEGSWLTVV.

This chain joins TRBV18 and TRBJ1-4; D gene uncertain. Germline values: CDR1 KGHSH, CDR2 LQKENI. The V and J ends lost 4 bases and 8 bases respectively, with 8 bases between them. This CDR3 comprises 12 residues. CDR3: CASSRASEKLFF. The DNA for the CDR3 is TGTGCCAGCTCACGGGCTTCGGAAAAACTGTTTTTT.

V gene TRBV7-2 combines with J gene TRBJ1-3; D is possibly TRBD1 (6 bases). V lost 1 base and J lost 4, with 11 bases in between. This CDR3 is 15 amino acids long. CDR1 SGHTA and CDR2 FQGNSA come from the germline V gene. CDR3 residues: CASSLDRVKGNTIYF. The CDR3 DNA reads as TGTGCCAGCAGCTTAGACAGGGTTAAAGGAAACACCATATATTTT.

Details on this clone: Other nucleotide sequences in the sample specify the same CDR3. The chain recombines TRBV5-6 with TRBJ1-5; 7 bases are shared with TRBD1. Germline CDR1 SGHDT, CDR2 YYEEEE. The CDR3 spans 14 residues. Unmatched junction bases numbered 6, after V lost 5 bases and J lost 4 bases. The CDR3 DNA sequence: TGTGCCAGCAGTCCCGGGACAGAGAATCAGCCCCAGCATTTT. This codes for CASSPGTENQPQHF.

The V gene is TRBV2, the J gene TRBJ2-3, with TRBD1 matching 8 bases. With 0 bases clipped from V and 6 bases from J, the junction kept 8 bases outside the gene matches. Germline CDR1 SNHLY, CDR2 FYNNEI. The CDR3 has 16 residues. This chain's CDR3 is CASSEARDRRDDTQYF. DNA for the CDR3: TGTGCCAGCAGTGAAGCCCGGGACAGGAGGGATGATACGCAGTATTTT.

The chain recombines TRBV6-5 with TRBJ2-5, with D maybe TRBD1 (6 bases). Per the germline V gene, CDR1 is MNHEY and CDR2 is SVGAGI. V lost 4 bases and J lost 4, with 16 bases in between. The CDR3 consists of 15 residues. CDR3 amino acids: CASSSQGQGRETQYF. The CDR3 nucleotides read TGTGCCAGCAGTTCCCAGGGGCAGGGGAGAGAGACCCAGTACTTC.

As regards this clone: Its ends do not fully match the called genes, so a read error is possible. The chain has TRBV12-3 or TRBV12-4 and TRBJ1-3, with TRBD1 matching over 7 bases. The CDR3 is 13 residues long. In nucleotides, the CDR3 is TGTGCCAGCAGTCCCAGGGGGAAACAGCCGGTGGATTTT. Its protein product is CASSPRGKQPVDF.

This clone was detected only once. The J gene is TRBJ2-1, the V gene TRBV7-3; TRBD1 matches 7 bases. The CDR3 consists of 14 residues. V lost 1 base and J lost 6; bases outside the gene matches: 3. Germline V gene lookup returns CDR1 SGHTA and CDR2 FQGTGA. The DNA for the CDR3 is TGTGCCAGCAGCTTAATAAGACAGGGCAATGAGCAGTTCTTC. This encodes CASSLIRQGNEQFF.

The chain recombines TRBV7-3 with TRBJ2-3; TRBD2 is a possible D gene (5 bases). V lost 5 bases, J lost 2 bases, and 17 bases lay in between. Germline V CDR1 and CDR2: SGHTA, FQGTGA. This CDR3 has 16 amino acids. CDR3 bases: TGTGCCAGCAGCCACCTAGCCCGATTTTACACAGATACGCAGTATTTT. It is translated as CASSHLARFYTDTQYF.

A few counts support this clone. The CDR3, as DNA: TGTGCCACCAGTGATACCGGACAGGGGGCTCCAAGGTACACCTTC. This gives the protein CATSDTGQGAPRYTF. The V call is TRBV24-1, the J call TRBJ1-2; TRBD1 aligns across 11 bases. The germline V gene has CDR1 KGHDR and CDR2 SFDVKD. Trimming took 3 bases from V and 11 from J; bases not matched to a gene: 10. This CDR3 spans 15 amino acids.

This chain connects TRBV6-5 to TRBJ2-3, with D tentatively TRBD1 (6 bases). V was shortened by 4 bases and J by 3 bases, with 11 bases between the two germline ends. Germline assignment: CDR1 MNHEY and CDR2 SVGAGI. The CDR3 loop spans 14 amino acids. CDR3 bases: TGTGCCAGCAGTTTACAGGGAAGTACAGATACGCAGTATTTT. This gives the protein CASSLQGSTDTQYF.

V gene TRBV27 combines with J gene TRBJ2-6; no reliable D call. Between the trimmed V and J ends, which lost 2 bases and 1 base, there was a span of 9 bases. This CDR3 region has 16 residues. Germline V gene sequence: CDR1 MNHEY, CDR2 SMNVEV (reference sequence). The CDR3 loop reads CASSLASNSGANVLTF. As DNA, the CDR3 is TGTGCCAGCAGTTTAGCCTCGAATTCTGGGGCCAACGTCCTGACTTTC.

The chain joins TRBV6-2 or TRBV6-3 to TRBJ2-7; 7 bases line up with TRBD2. Germline assignment: CDR1 MNHEY and CDR2 SVGEGT. V trimming: 6 bases; J trimming: 6 bases; junction bases outside the gene matches: 5. The CDR3 extends over 12 amino acids. The CDR3 DNA reads TGTGCCAGCAGCCTAGCGGAGTCCGAGCAGTACGTC. It is translated as CASSLAESEQYV.

V usage is TRBV10-2 and J usage is TRBJ2-2; 11 positions match TRBD2. Germline-derived CDR1 and CDR2 are WSHSY and SAAADI. The CDR3 length is 16 residues. Trimming at V came to 5 bases and at J to 0 bases, leaving 2 bases not matched to a gene. The CDR3 loop is CASSPTSGANTGELFF. CDR3 bases: TGCGCCAGCAGTCCGACTAGCGGGGCGAACACCGGGGAGCTGTTTTTT.

Concerning this clone: One junction end disagrees with the germline gene, perhaps due to a read error. The chain recombines TRBV5-1 with TRBJ2-2; tentatively, D is TRBD1 or TRBD2 (5 bases each). Germline values: CDR1 SGHRS, CDR2 YFSETQ. CDR3 length equals 15 residues. Here the CDR3 DNA reads TGTGCCAGCAGCTACGGGACGGGTTACACCGGGGAGCTGTTTTTT. Its translation: CASSYGTGYTGELFF.

This chain uses TRBV6-5 with TRBJ2-5; D remains unclear. V lost 5 bases to trimming and J lost 4 bases, with 5 bases between them. Germline assignment: CDR1 MNHEY and CDR2 SVGAGI. The length of the CDR3 is 11 residues. The CDR3 reads CASSKIETQYF. CDR3 sequence (DNA): TGTGCCAGCAGTAAAATAGAGACCCAGTACTTC.

The chain joins TRBV7-8 to TRBJ2-1; weak D call: TRBD2 (6 bases). V dropped 0 bases and J dropped 2 bases, with 14 bases sitting between them. The CDR3 is 17 amino acids. Germline V lookup: CDR1 SGHVS, CDR2 FQNEAQ. The CDR3 loop reads CASSLAPRDSAYNEQFF. CDR3 nucleotides: TGTGCCAGCAGCTTAGCTCCTCGGGACTCGGCCTACAATGAGCAGTTCTTC.

This clone was counted between two and nine times. This chain links TRBV10-3 with TRBJ1-5; TRBD1 agrees at 7 bases. Germline loops: CDR1 ENHRY, CDR2 SYGVKD. The CDR3 is made up of 14 amino acids. Unmatched junction bases numbered 6, after V lost 3 bases and J lost 7 bases. The CDR3: CAISDRQGEQPQHF. The DNA for the CDR3 is TGTGCCATCAGTGACAGACAGGGTGAGCAGCCCCAGCATTTT.

Points on this clone: A junction boundary mismatches the germline segment, possibly from a read error. The rearrangement links TRBV5-1 to TRBJ2-3; 10 positions agree with TRBD2. The CDR3 length is 17 residues. CDR1 and CDR2 from the germline V gene are SGHRS and YFSETQ. The CDR3 DNA sequence: TGTGCCAGCAGCGAGTTAGCGGGGGGAGTTAGCACAGATACGCAGTATTTT. Its translation is CASSELAGGVSTDTQYF. Variable domain in full (rest from reference TRBV5-1 and TRBJ2-3): KAGVTQTPRYLIKTRGQQVTLSCSPISGHRSVSWYQQTPGQGLQFLFEYFSETQRNKGNFPGRFSGRQFSNSRSEMNVSTLELGDSALYLCASSELAGGVSTDTQYFGPGTRLTVL.

The chain uses TRBV30 and TRBJ2-3; D may correspond to TRBD1 or TRBD2 (5 bases each). CDR1 is GTSNPN and CDR2 is SVGIG in the germline V gene (reference sequence). The CDR3 extends over 15 amino acids. V shed 4 bases and J shed 2 bases, with 16 bases lying between them. CDR3 residues: CAWTSTGGPTDTQYF. The CDR3 nucleotides read TGTGCCTGGACGAGTACAGGAGGACCCACAGATACGCAGTATTTT.